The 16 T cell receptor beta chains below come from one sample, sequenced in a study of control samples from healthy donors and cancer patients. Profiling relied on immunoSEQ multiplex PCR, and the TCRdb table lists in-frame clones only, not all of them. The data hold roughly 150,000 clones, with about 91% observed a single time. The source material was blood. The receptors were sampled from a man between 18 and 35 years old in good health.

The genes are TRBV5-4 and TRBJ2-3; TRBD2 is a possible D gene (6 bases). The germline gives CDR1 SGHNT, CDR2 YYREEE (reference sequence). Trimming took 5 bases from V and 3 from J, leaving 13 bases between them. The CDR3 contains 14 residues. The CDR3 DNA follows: TGTGCCAGCAGTCACTCTGCGGGGACAGATACGCAGTATTTT. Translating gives CASSHSAGTDTQYF.

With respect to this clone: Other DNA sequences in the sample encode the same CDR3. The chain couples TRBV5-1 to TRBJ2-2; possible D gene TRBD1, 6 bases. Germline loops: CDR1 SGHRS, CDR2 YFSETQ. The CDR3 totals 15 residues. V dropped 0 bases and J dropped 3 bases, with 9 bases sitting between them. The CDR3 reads CASSLGGGDTGELFF. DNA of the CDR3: TGCGCCAGCAGCTTGGGAGGGGGTGACACCGGGGAGCTGTTTTTT.

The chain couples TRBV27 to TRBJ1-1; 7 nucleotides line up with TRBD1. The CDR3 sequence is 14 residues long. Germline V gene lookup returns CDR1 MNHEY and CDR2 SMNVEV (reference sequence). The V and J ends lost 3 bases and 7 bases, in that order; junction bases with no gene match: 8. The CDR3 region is CASSFRQGRGEAFF. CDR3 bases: TGTGCCAGCAGTTTCCGACAGGGAAGGGGTGAAGCTTTCTTT.

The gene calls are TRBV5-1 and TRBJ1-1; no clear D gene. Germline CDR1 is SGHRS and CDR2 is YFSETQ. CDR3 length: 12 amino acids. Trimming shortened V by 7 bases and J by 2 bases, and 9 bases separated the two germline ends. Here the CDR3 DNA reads TGCGCCAGCCGACGGGCTAACACTGAAGCTTTCTTT. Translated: CASRRANTEAFF.

This CDR3 is CASSDDNYEQYF. The CDR3 DNA reads TGTGCCAGCAGCGATGACAACTACGAGCAGTACTTC. The chain uses TRBV6-6 and TRBJ2-7; D gene uncertain. Germline loops: CDR1 MNHNY, CDR2 SVGAGI (reference sequence). V lost 6 bases and J 3 bases, leaving 9 bases between the germline ends. There are 12 residues in the CDR3.

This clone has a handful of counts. CDR3 in amino acids: CASSRAGENTEAFF. The CDR3 DNA is TGTGCCAGCAGCCGAGCGGGGGAGAACACTGAAGCTTTCTTT. The chain carries TRBV11-3 and TRBJ1-1; the D gene is possibly TRBD1 (5 bases). V shed 5 bases and J shed 1 base, with 11 bases lying between them. Germline V lookup: CDR1 SGHNT, CDR2 YENEEA. CDR3 size: 14 residues.

CDR3 in DNA: TGTGCCAGCAGCTTAACTAGCGGGGGGGCCGGGGAGACCCAGTACTTC. Protein sequence: CASSLTSGGAGETQYF. The chain uses TRBV7-2 and TRBJ2-5, with 13 bases identical to TRBD2. This CDR3 contains 16 residues. CDR1 is SGHTA, CDR2 FQGNSA, per germline. J was trimmed by 5 bases and V by 2 bases; bases with no gene match: 5.

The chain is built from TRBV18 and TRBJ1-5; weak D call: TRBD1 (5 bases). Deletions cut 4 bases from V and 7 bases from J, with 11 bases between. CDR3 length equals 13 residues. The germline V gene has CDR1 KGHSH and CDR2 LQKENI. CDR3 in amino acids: CASSLPGDQPQHF. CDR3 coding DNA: TGTGCCAGCTCACTCCCCGGGGACCAGCCCCAGCATTTT.

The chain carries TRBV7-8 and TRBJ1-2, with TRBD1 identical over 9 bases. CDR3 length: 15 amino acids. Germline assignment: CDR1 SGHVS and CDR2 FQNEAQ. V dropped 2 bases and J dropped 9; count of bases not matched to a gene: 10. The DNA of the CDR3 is TGTGCCAGCAGCTTAATAAAGGGACAGGGAATGAGCTACACCTTC. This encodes CASSLIKGQGMSYTF.

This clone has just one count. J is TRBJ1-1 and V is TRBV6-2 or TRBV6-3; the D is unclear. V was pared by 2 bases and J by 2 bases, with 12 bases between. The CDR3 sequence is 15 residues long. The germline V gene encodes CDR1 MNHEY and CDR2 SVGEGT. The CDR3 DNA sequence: TGTGCCAGCAGTTACACCAGGACCCAAAACACTGAAGCTTTCTTT. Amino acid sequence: CASSYTRTQNTEAFF.

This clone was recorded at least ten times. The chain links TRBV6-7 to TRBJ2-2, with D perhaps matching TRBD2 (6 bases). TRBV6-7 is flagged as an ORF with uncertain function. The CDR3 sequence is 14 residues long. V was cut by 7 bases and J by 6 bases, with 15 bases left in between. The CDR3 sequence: CASNSSGGSGELFF. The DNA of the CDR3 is TGTGCCAGCAATAGCAGTGGGGGGTCCGGGGAGCTGTTTTTT.

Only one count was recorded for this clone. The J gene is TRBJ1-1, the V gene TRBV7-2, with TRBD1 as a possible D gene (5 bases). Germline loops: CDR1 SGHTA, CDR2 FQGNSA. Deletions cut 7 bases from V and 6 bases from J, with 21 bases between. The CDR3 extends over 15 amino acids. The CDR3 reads CASTSNLGRDAEAFF. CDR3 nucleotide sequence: TGTGCCAGCACCTCCAACCTAGGGCGGGACGCTGAAGCTTTCTTT.

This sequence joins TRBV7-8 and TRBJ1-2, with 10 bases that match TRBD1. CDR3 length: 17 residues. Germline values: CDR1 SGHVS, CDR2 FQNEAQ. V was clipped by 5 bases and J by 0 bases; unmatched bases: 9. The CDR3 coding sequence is TGTGCCAGCAGCCCCCGGACAGGGGGGCCGACTAACTATGGCTACACCTTC. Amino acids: CASSPRTGGPTNYGYTF.

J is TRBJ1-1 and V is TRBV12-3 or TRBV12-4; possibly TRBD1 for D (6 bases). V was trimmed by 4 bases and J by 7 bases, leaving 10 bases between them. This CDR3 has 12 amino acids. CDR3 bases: TGTGCCAGCAGTTGGAGGGGGGGTGAAGCTTTCTTT. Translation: CASSWRGGEAFF.

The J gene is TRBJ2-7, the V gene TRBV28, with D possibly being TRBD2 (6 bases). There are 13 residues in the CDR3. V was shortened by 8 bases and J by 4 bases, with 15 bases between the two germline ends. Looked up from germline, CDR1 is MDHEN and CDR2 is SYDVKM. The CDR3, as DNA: TGTGCCAGCGCCCGAACCCTAGCGTACGAGCAGTACTTC. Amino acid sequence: CASARTLAYEQYF.

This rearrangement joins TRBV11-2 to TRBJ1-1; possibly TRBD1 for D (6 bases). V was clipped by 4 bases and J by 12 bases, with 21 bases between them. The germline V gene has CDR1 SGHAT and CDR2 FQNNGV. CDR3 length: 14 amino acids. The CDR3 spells CASSSLRDTLMTFF. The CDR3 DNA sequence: TGTGCCAGCAGCTCCCTCCGGGACACCCTAATGACTTTCTTT.